This note documents a single TCR beta chain sequence. Its specificity is unknown. Germline CDR1 is MGHRA and CDR2 is YSYEKL. CDR3 length: 15 amino acids. Trimming shortened V by 5 bases and J by 3 bases, and 13 bases separated the two germline ends. These data belong to a study of cytomegalovirus exposure and HLA in healthy donors. Broader study findings: Researchers reportedly found TCR beta sequences accurately predicted most subjects' HLA-A and HLA-B alleles. For TCR beta chains, V- and J-gene trimming was later linked to a missense DCLRE1C variant.

The PCR contained 60 Vbeta and 13 Jbeta primers. The table came from immunoSEQ multiplex PCR; TCRdb's copy has only in-frame clones and leaves some out. The sample holds more than 85,000 clones, about 80% seen once. The sequenced material came from PBMCs. The sequence was collected from a man aged 30 to 45 in good health and CMV-seronegative. The chain has TRBV4-1 and TRBJ2-2; perhaps TRBD1 as D (6 bases). CDR3 nucleotides: TGCGCCAGCAGCAAACAGGGTCGGGACACCGGGGAGCTGTTTTTT. This gives the protein CASSKQGRDTGELFF.